This T cell receptor (beta chain) appears in the sequencing data of a study of shared clonotypes between healthy human individuals. Clones were sequenced by immunoSEQ multiplex PCR, and TCRdb holds only the in-frame ones, with some missing. The sample has roughly 2,500,000 clones; roughly 93% are singletons. General study points: Naive subsets usually exceeded memory subsets in estimated richness.

Details on this clone: Its specificity is unknown.

This CDR3 has 13 residues. CDR1 and CDR2 from the germline V gene are MNHEY and SMNVEV (reference sequence). The V end was cut by 4 bases, the J end by 8 bases, with 14 bases between. Sequenced: naive CD4+ T cells from PBMCs. Subset given: CD45RA+ positively selected. The chain is built from TRBV27 and TRBJ1-2, with D possibly TRBD1 on 6 matching bases. The TCR comes from a man aged 18 to 29 in good health. Some clones in this sample may be carry-over from other donors' samples. CDR3 in DNA: TGTGCCAGCAGTTATCGGGGGCTGGAAGGCTACACCTTC. Translation gives CASSYRGLEGYTF.